This TCR beta chain was identified in a study of T-cell memory formation after mild COVID-19. Study at large: Clustering of TCRs was largely donor specific. Overall study findings and caveats: Mostly located in CM and EM were contracting CD4+ clones, with contracting CD8+ clones located in EMRA. CD4/CD8 balance held among clones contracting day 15 to 85, and later expanders leaned CD4+.

CDR1 and CDR2 (germline): SGHTA, FQGNSA. V was cut by 2 bases and J by 3 bases, with 16 bases left in between. This CDR3 contains 17 residues. This clonotype was detected only a few times. The antigen is not known. TCRdb passed the 5' RACE reads through MiXCR, listing each CDR3 protein once. The table records 550,000 to 700,000 distinct CDR3 sequences, 15% to 20% of them present only once. Sequences were obtained from PBMCs or a T cell subset sorted from them (not recorded which). The chain carries TRBV7-2 and TRBJ2-2; D is possibly TRBD1 (5 bases). The sequence was collected from an adult woman who had mild COVID-19 (a few samples of this study predate the infection). Cell type and time point are not known. The CDR3 sequence is CASSLPIKGRYTGELFF. CDR3 DNA: TGTGCCAGCAGCTTACCCATCAAGGGGCGGTACACCGGGGAGCTGTTTTTT.